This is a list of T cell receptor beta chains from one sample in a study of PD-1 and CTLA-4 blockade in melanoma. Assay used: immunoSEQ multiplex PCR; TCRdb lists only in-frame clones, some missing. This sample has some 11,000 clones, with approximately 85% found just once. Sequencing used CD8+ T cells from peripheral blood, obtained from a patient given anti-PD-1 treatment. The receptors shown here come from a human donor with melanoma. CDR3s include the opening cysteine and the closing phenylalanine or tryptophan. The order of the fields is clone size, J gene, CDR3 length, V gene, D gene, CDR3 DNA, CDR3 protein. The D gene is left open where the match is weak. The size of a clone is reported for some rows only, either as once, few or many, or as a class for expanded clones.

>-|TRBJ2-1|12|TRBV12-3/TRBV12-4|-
TGTGCCAGCAGCCGCAGGGTCGATGAGCAGTTCTTC
CASSRRVDEQFF
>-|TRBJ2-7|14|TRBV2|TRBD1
TGTGCCATCAGTCTCGGGGACAGCTCCTACGAGCAGTACTTC
CAISLGDSSYEQYF
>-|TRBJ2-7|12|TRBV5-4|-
TGTGCCAGCAGCTTACCGGGATACGAGCAGTACTTC
CASSLPGYEQYF
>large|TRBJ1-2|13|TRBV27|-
TGTGCCAGCAGTTTGACTATCCAAGGTGGCTACACCTTC
CASSLTIQGGYTF
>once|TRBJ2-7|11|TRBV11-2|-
TGTGCCAGCAGCTTAGTCGGAGAGCAGTACTTC
CASSLVGEQYF
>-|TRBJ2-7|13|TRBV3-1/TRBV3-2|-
TGTGCCAGCAGCCACGAGACCCCCTACGAGCAGTACTTC
CASSHETPYEQYF
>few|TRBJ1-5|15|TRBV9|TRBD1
TGTGCCAGCAGCGTAGGGACAGGTAGTAATCAGCCCCAGCATTTT
CASSVGTGSNQPQHF
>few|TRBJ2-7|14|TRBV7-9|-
TGTGCCAGCAGCCCGGGGGACAGCCGCTACGGGCAGTACTTC
CASSPGDSRYGQYF
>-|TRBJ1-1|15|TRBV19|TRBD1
TGTGCCAGTAGTATAGGACAGGGACTGAACACTGAAGCTTTCTTT
CASSIGQGLNTEAFF
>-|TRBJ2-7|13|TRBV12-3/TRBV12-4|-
TGTGCCAGCAGCCAAAGACCGGAGGACGAGCAGTACTTC
CASSQRPEDEQYF
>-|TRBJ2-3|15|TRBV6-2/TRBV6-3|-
TGTGCCAGCAGTTACTCGACCCGGACGACAGATACGCAGTATTTT
CASSYSTRTTDTQYF
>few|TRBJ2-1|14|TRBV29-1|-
TGCAGCGTTTTCCGCCAGGGCGGCGGGAATGAGCAGTTCTTC
CSVFRQGGGNEQFF
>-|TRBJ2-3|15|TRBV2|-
TGTGCCAGCAGTGACGGAGGGGGGTTAACAGATACGCAGTATTTT
CASSDGGGLTDTQYF
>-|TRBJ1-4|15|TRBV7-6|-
TGTGCCAGCAGCCCTGTCGAGCAGGTTAATGAAAAACTGTTTTTT
CASSPVEQVNEKLFF
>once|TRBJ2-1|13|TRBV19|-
TGTGCCAGTAGTGCCGCCAGCTACAATGAGCAGTTCTTC
CASSAASYNEQFF
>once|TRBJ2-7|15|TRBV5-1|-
TGCGCCAGCAGCTTGGCCTGGGGGAGCTCCTACGAGCAGTACTTC
CASSLAWGSSYEQYF
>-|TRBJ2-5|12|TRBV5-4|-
TGTGCCAGCAGCTTGACGGAAGAGACCCAGTACTTC
CASSLTEETQYF
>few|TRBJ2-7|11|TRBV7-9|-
TGTGCCAGCGAGTACTCCTACGAGCAGTACTTC
CASEYSYEQYF
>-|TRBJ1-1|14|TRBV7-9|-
TGTGCCAGCAGCTTAGGAGGGCTGAACACTGAAGCTTTCTTT
CASSLGGLNTEAFF
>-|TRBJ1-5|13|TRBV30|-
TGTGCCTGGACCTACAGGGTCGGCCAGCCCCAGCATTTT
CAWTYRVGQPQHF
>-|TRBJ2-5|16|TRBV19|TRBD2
TGTGCCAGTAGTATAGTTGGCGGACTAGCGGAAGAGACCCAGTACTTC
CASSIVGGLAEETQYF
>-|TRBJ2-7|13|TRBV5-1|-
TGCGCCAGCAGCTTGGGATTCGGCTACGAGCAGTACTTC
CASSLGFGYEQYF
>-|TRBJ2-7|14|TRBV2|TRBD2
TGTGCCAGCATTGGACTAGCGGGAGTTAACGAGCAGTACTTC
CASIGLAGVNEQYF
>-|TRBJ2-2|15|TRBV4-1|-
TGCGCCAGCAGCCTTGGGATCTCGAACACCGGGGAGCTGTTTTTT
CASSLGISNTGELFF
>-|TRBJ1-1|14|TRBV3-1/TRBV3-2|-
TGTGCCAGCAGCCGGCTCGGGAGGAACACTGAAGCTTTCTTT
CASSRLGRNTEAFF
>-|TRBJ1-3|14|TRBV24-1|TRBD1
TGTGCCACCAGTCCAGGGGGATCTGGAAACACCATATATTTT
CATSPGGSGNTIYF
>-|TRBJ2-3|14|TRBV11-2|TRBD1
TGTGCCAGCAGCCGGGACAGTGACACAGATACGCAGTATTTT
CASSRDSDTDTQYF
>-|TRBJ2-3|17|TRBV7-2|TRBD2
TGTGCCAGCACCCTTGTTAGCGGGAGCGGGTTGGGAGATACGCAGTATTTT
CASTLVSGSGLGDTQYF
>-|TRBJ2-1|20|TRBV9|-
TGTGCCAGCAGCGTACCAGGAGGGACCTCGTCCCGAGGTGGATACAATGAGCAGTTCTTC
CASSVPGGTSSRGGYNEQFF
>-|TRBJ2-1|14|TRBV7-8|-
TGTGCCAGCAGCTTAACGGTAGGAAGGTATGAGCAGTTCTTC
CASSLTVGRYEQFF
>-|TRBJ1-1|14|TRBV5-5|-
TGTGCCAGCAGCTTGGAGGGATTGGGCACTGAAGCTTTCTTT
CASSLEGLGTEAFF
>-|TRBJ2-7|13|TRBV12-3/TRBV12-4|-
TGTGCCAGCAGTTGGACAAGGCAGGACGAGCAGTACTTC
CASSWTRQDEQYF
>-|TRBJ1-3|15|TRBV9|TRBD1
TGTGCCAGCAGCGTAGCGGACAGGGAAATAAACACCATATATTTT
CASSVADREINTIYF
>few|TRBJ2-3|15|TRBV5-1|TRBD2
TGCGCCAGCAGCTTAGAACTAGCGGGAGGAGATACGCAGTATTTT
CASSLELAGGDTQYF
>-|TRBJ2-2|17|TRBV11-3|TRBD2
TGTGCCAGCAGCTTCGCGGGGGGGTTGTCGAACACCGGGGAGCTGTTTTTT
CASSFAGGLSNTGELFF
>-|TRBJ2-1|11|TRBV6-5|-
TGTGCCAGCAGTTGGTACAATGAGCAGTTCTTC
CASSWYNEQFF
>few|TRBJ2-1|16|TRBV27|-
TGTGCCAGCAGTTTCGACAGTTCAAGCTCCTACAATGAGCAGTTCTTC
CASSFDSSSSYNEQFF
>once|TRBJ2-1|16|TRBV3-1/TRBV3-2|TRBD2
TGTGCCAGCAGCCAAGAGCTGAGGGTTAGCGGGGGCTCGCAGTTCTTC
CASSQELRVSGGSQFF
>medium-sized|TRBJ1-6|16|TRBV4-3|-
TGCGCCAGCAGCCAAGAAGAAGTTTTAGGGAATTCACCCCTCCACTTT
CASSQEEVLGNSPLHF
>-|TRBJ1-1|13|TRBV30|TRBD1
TGTGCCTGGGGGGACAGACGGAACACTGAAGCTTTCTTT
CAWGDRRNTEAFF
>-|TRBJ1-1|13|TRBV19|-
TGTGCCAGTAGTATTCCCTCAAACACTGAAGCTTTCTTT
CASSIPSNTEAFF
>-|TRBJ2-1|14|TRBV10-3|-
TGTGCCATCAGTGACCCCGGGCCCAACAATGAGCAGTTCTTC
CAISDPGPNNEQFF
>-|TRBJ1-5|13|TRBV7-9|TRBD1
TGTGCCAGCAGTGACAGGGGCAATCAGCCCCAGCATTTT
CASSDRGNQPQHF
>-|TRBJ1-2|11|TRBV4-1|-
TGCGCCAGCAGCCAAGAAAGTGGCTACACCTTC
CASSQESGYTF
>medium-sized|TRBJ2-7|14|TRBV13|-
TGTGCCAGCAGCTTAGGACAGCGCAACTACGAGCAGTACTTC
CASSLGQRNYEQYF
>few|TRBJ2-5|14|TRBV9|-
TGTGCCAGCAGTGGATCAGGGATCCAAGAGACCCAGTACTTC
CASSGSGIQETQYF
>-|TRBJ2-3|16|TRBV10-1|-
TGCGCCAGCAGTGAGTCGGAGAGGGTGAGCACAGATACGCAGTATTTT
CASSESERVSTDTQYF
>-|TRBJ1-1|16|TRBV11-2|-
TGTGCCAGCAGCTTAGGTTCACGGGTCATGAACACTGAAGCTTTCTTT
CASSLGSRVMNTEAFF